The clone carrying this TCR beta chain was found a few times. Its antigen is currently unknown. The study left out patients who had uncontrolled infection, other autoimmune disease, pregnancy or lactation. Fresh peripheral blood, 10 ml, yielded the PBMCs. V lost 0 bases, J lost 3 bases, and 7 bases stayed unmatched. The CDR3 is 17 amino acids. The germline gives CDR1 MNHEY, CDR2 SVGAGI. RNA transcripts gave rise to amplified TCR beta CDR3 regions. The HTBI primer set served for first-round RT-PCR of the TCR CDR3. TCRdb analysed the multiplex PCR reads with MiXCR anew, one entry per CDR3 protein. Of some 490,000 distinct CDR3 sequences in the sample, about 16% were seen once. The source of the sample is a study of T cells in Graves' hyperthyroidism and ophthalmopathy. Study-wide results and caveats: Blood shared most expanded thyroid clonotypes above 0.001. Stable hyperthyroidism was told apart from ophthalmopathy by a model built on 13 V-J features.

Sequenced sample: blood. The chain couples TRBV6-5 to TRBJ2-1, with 8 nucleotides matching TRBD1. The sequence derives from a woman aged 30 to 39 with Graves' ophthalmopathy. The CDR3 here is CASSYSRDRQIYNEQFF. The CDR3 DNA reads TGTGCCAGCAGTTACTCACGGGACAGGCAAATCTACAATGAGCAGTTCTTC.